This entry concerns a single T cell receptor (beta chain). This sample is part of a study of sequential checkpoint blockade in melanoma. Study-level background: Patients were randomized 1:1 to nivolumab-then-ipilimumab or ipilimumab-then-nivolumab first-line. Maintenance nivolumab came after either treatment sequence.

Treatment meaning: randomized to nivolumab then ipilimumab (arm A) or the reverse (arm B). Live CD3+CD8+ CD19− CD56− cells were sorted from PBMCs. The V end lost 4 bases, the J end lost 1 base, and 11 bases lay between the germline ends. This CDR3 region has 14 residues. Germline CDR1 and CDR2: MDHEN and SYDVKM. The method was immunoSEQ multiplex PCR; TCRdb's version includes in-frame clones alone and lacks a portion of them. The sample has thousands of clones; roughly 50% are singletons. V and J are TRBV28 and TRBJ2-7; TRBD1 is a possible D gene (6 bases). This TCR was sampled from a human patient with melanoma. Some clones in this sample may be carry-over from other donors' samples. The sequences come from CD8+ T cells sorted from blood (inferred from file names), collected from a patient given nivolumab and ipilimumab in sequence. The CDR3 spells CASSYTGWSYEQYF. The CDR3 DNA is TGTGCCAGCAGTTATACAGGGTGGTCCTACGAGCAGTACTTC.